The rows below give T cell receptor beta chains drawn from one sample of a study of blood T cell repertoires in COVID-19. Using immunoSEQ multiplex PCR, the repertoire was profiled, and TCRdb retains in-frame clones only, with some absent. The repertoire has 40,000 to 50,000 clones, roughly 90% of them found once; the top ten carry around 20%. Material for sequencing was peripheral blood. All receptors come from a man aged 70 or older with active COVID-19. CDR3s include the opening cysteine and the closing phenylalanine or tryptophan.

v_call	cdr3_aa
TRBV30	CAWAGQGNGELFF
TRBV19	CASSSSYEQYF
TRBV2	CASKPGQGSYEQYF
TRBV2	CASSRQGNTEAFF
TRBV9	CASSVSLAGEETQYF
TRBV6-2/TRBV6-3	CASSYWTGINQPQHF
TRBV24-1	CATSDYPRSGQYF
TRBV28	CASRGRGNTIYF
TRBV7-2	CASSLAILAYNEQFF
TRBV6-4	CASRGGGGPLHF
TRBV7-2	CASSLSGRGTYEQYF
TRBV12-3/TRBV12-4	CASSNGQTWGYTF
TRBV4-1	CASSQGLGQDYEQYF
TRBV2	CASSGNTNTGELFF
TRBV7-2	CASSLVLAAYQETQYF
TRBV7-9	CASSLSSPTEQFF
TRBV19	CASSTPGTGNNEQFF
TRBV2	CASSPIAGGRRIQYF
TRBV7-9	CASSLAGTSMAGELFF
TRBV30	CAWIGQGARNTEAFF
TRBV6-5	CASSPWSSYNSPLHF
TRBV6-6	CASSSPRDSGYGYTF
TRBV5-1	CASSLGELVRYEQYF
TRBV11-2	CASSITGERPNSPLHF
TRBV4-1	CASSQVGGGNEQFF
TRBV28	CASSLIPGQGVYEQYF
TRBV30	CAWSVLTGGYEKLFF
TRBV5-1	CASSWTGGNGELFF
TRBV5-5	CASSTLAGATDTQYF
TRBV23-1	CASSHQGRYYGYTF
TRBV14	CASSQKRNTEAFF